Listed below are T cell receptor beta chains from one sample, sequenced in a study of blood T cell repertoires in COVID-19. Produced via immunoSEQ multiplex PCR; TCRdb's table is partial and in-frame only. This sample has around 120,000 clones, with around 90% found just once. Input material: peripheral blood. The receptors here all came from a woman aged 55-69 years with COVID-19, enrolled during active disease. Each CDR3 is given with its conserved first and last residue. A D gene is named only where the DNA matches it firmly. The listing skips clone size in some rows; elsewhere it reads once, few, many or a size class.

j_gene: TRBJ2-7; d_gene: NA; v_gene: TRBV7-9; abundance: NA; CDR3nt: TGTGCCAGCAGCCTGCTTGGGACTTCTTTATCCTACGAGCAGTACTTC; CDR3aa: CASSLLGTSLSYEQYF
j_gene: TRBJ2-5; d_gene: TRBD2; v_gene: TRBV30; abundance: NA; CDR3nt: TGTGCCTGGAGGCTCGGGGGGACCCAAGAGACCCAGTACTTC; CDR3aa: CAWRLGGTQETQYF
j_gene: TRBJ1-5; d_gene: NA; v_gene: TRBV6-5; abundance: once; CDR3nt: TGTGCCAGCAGTCCGGACAGACGCAATCAGCCCCAGCATTTT; CDR3aa: CASSPDRRNQPQHF
j_gene: TRBJ1-2; d_gene: NA; v_gene: TRBV5-1; abundance: NA; CDR3nt: TGCGCCAGCAGCTTGAACAGTAACTATGGCTACACCTTC; CDR3aa: CASSLNSNYGYTF
j_gene: TRBJ2-5; d_gene: TRBD1; v_gene: TRBV20-1; abundance: once; CDR3nt: TGCAGCGGAGGACAGGGGAAGACCCAGTACTTC; CDR3aa: CSGGQGKTQYF
j_gene: TRBJ2-3; d_gene: TRBD2; v_gene: TRBV7-3; abundance: NA; CDR3nt: TGTGCCAGCAGCTTAAGGGCTCGGGGGGGCCTGACAGATACGCAGTATTTT; CDR3aa: CASSLRARGGLTDTQYF
j_gene: TRBJ2-2; d_gene: TRBD2; v_gene: TRBV7-2; abundance: NA; CDR3nt: TGTGCCAGCAGCCCACACGGGGGGGCGGAGGGCACCGGGGAGCTGTTTTTT; CDR3aa: CASSPHGGAEGTGELFF
j_gene: TRBJ2-4; d_gene: NA; v_gene: TRBV12-3/TRBV12-4; abundance: NA; CDR3nt: TGTGCCAGCGCCGGGACTCATCTCGACATTCAGTACTTC; CDR3aa: CASAGTHLDIQYF
j_gene: TRBJ1-2; d_gene: NA; v_gene: TRBV19; abundance: NA; CDR3nt: TGTGCCAGTAGTATAGGTGGCAGGATGTCCTATGGCTACACCTTC; CDR3aa: CASSIGGRMSYGYTF
j_gene: TRBJ2-1; d_gene: NA; v_gene: TRBV6-6; abundance: NA; CDR3nt: TGTGCCAGCAGTTATGGGGGGGCGGCCGACAATGAGCAGTTCTTC; CDR3aa: CASSYGGAADNEQFF
j_gene: TRBJ1-2; d_gene: NA; v_gene: TRBV7-8; abundance: NA; CDR3nt: TGTGCCAGCAGCTTAGGGTGGCAGACTAACTATGGCTACACCTTC; CDR3aa: CASSLGWQTNYGYTF
j_gene: TRBJ2-7; d_gene: NA; v_gene: TRBV7-6; abundance: NA; CDR3nt: TGTGCCAGCAGCGGCGGGACGGCGGACTCCTACGAGCAGTACTTC; CDR3aa: CASSGGTADSYEQYF
j_gene: TRBJ1-6; d_gene: TRBD1; v_gene: TRBV5-1; abundance: NA; CDR3nt: TGCGCCAGCAGCTTCCTTACCGCACAGGGGGCCGGGTCACCCCTCCACTTT; CDR3aa: CASSFLTAQGAGSPLHF
j_gene: TRBJ2-5; d_gene: TRBD2; v_gene: TRBV4-3; abundance: few; CDR3nt: TGCGCCAGCAGCCAACTAGCGGGGGGGCAAGAGACCCAGTACTTC; CDR3aa: CASSQLAGGQETQYF
j_gene: TRBJ1-3; d_gene: NA; v_gene: TRBV14; abundance: NA; CDR3nt: TGTGCCAGCAGCCAACTAACAGCTCTGAGCTCTGGAAACACCATATATTTT; CDR3aa: CASSQLTALSSGNTIYF
j_gene: TRBJ2-4; d_gene: TRBD1; v_gene: TRBV19; abundance: NA; CDR3nt: TGTGCCAGTAGTATGGACAGGGCGCAACGCATTCAGTACTTC; CDR3aa: CASSMDRAQRIQYF
j_gene: TRBJ1-4; d_gene: NA; v_gene: TRBV4-3; abundance: NA; CDR3nt: TGCGCCAGCAGCCAAGAGGTAGCTGAAAAACTGTTTTTT; CDR3aa: CASSQEVAEKLFF
j_gene: TRBJ1-6; d_gene: NA; v_gene: TRBV7-2; abundance: NA; CDR3nt: TGTGCCAGCAGCTCGAGGTCAGTGATTAATTCACCCCTCCACTTT; CDR3aa: CASSSRSVINSPLHF
j_gene: TRBJ2-1; d_gene: TRBD2; v_gene: TRBV6-1; abundance: NA; CDR3nt: TGTGCCAGCAGTGAGGGGACTAGCGGGGGGGCCTCACGCAATGAGCAGTTCTTC; CDR3aa: CASSEGTSGGASRNEQFF
j_gene: TRBJ1-5; d_gene: TRBD1; v_gene: TRBV6-5; abundance: NA; CDR3nt: TGTGCCAGCAGCGAGTCACAGGGGTGGAATCAGCCCCAGCATTTT; CDR3aa: CASSESQGWNQPQHF
j_gene: TRBJ1-2; d_gene: NA; v_gene: TRBV29-1; abundance: NA; CDR3nt: TGCAGCGTTGAAAAATTAAGGGGCGCAGAAGATGGCTACACCTTC; CDR3aa: CSVEKLRGAEDGYTF
j_gene: TRBJ1-5; d_gene: NA; v_gene: TRBV6-5; abundance: NA; CDR3nt: TGTGCCAGCCGGAGTAGAGCCCAGTATCAGCCCCAGCATTTT; CDR3aa: CASRSRAQYQPQHF
j_gene: TRBJ2-1; d_gene: TRBD1; v_gene: TRBV3-1/TRBV3-2; abundance: NA; CDR3nt: TGTGCCAGCAGCCACGGGACAGGGGAGAGTGAGCAGTTCTTC; CDR3aa: CASSHGTGESEQFF
j_gene: TRBJ2-5; d_gene: NA; v_gene: TRBV6-5; abundance: NA; CDR3nt: TGTGCCAGCAGCAATGGACAGCCTCAAGAGACCCAGTACTTC; CDR3aa: CASSNGQPQETQYF
j_gene: TRBJ2-7; d_gene: TRBD2; v_gene: TRBV7-2; abundance: NA; CDR3nt: TGTGCCAGCAGCTTAGGGGGGGGATACGAGCAGTACTTC; CDR3aa: CASSLGGGYEQYF
j_gene: TRBJ2-7; d_gene: NA; v_gene: TRBV10-3; abundance: once; CDR3nt: TGTGCCACCTCAACCGCCGGCTCCTACGAGCAGTACTTC; CDR3aa: CATSTAGSYEQYF
j_gene: TRBJ1-1; d_gene: NA; v_gene: TRBV10-3; abundance: NA; CDR3nt: TGTGCCATCAGTGCAACAGGGACCGAGGGGACTGAAGCTTTCTTT; CDR3aa: CAISATGTEGTEAFF
j_gene: TRBJ2-2; d_gene: NA; v_gene: TRBV7-3; abundance: NA; CDR3nt: TGTGCCAGCAGCTTATCACGCACAATCGACACCGGGGAGCTGTTTTTT; CDR3aa: CASSLSRTIDTGELFF
j_gene: TRBJ2-7; d_gene: NA; v_gene: TRBV6-2/TRBV6-3; abundance: NA; CDR3nt: TGTGCCAGCAGTTACAGAGTAGGAGGCGAGCAGTACTTC; CDR3aa: CASSYRVGGEQYF
j_gene: TRBJ2-3; d_gene: NA; v_gene: TRBV5-4; abundance: NA; CDR3nt: TGTGCCAGCATGGGGGCGCCCTCCGGAATTTCAGATACGCAGTATTTT; CDR3aa: CASMGAPSGISDTQYF
j_gene: TRBJ2-5; d_gene: TRBD2; v_gene: TRBV5-1; abundance: NA; CDR3nt: TGCGCCAGCAAGTTTAGCGGGGGGGCACGAGAGACCCAGTACTTC; CDR3aa: CASKFSGGARETQYF
j_gene: TRBJ2-5; d_gene: NA; v_gene: TRBV20-1; abundance: NA; CDR3nt: TGCAGTGCTAGGGGACTAGAGACCCAGTACTTC; CDR3aa: CSARGLETQYF
j_gene: TRBJ2-7; d_gene: NA; v_gene: TRBV5-5; abundance: NA; CDR3nt: TGTGCCAGCACCCAGGGGGGCGACCTATACGAGTACTTC; CDR3aa: CASTQGGDLYEYF
j_gene: TRBJ1-1; d_gene: NA; v_gene: TRBV7-9; abundance: NA; CDR3nt: TGTGCCAGCAGCCAACCAAGGTTGGGGGGGCGCAAGGCTGAAGCTTTCTTT; CDR3aa: CASSQPRLGGRKAEAFF
j_gene: TRBJ2-5; d_gene: TRBD1; v_gene: TRBV29-1; abundance: once; CDR3nt: TGCAGCGTGGGAATGACAGGGTCGAGGGAGACCCAGTACTTC; CDR3aa: CSVGMTGSRETQYF
j_gene: TRBJ1-5; d_gene: TRBD1; v_gene: TRBV2; abundance: NA; CDR3nt: TGTGCCAGCAGGAGACAGGGGGGAGGTATGGGTCAGCCCCAGCATTTT; CDR3aa: CASRRQGGGMGQPQHF
j_gene: TRBJ1-4; d_gene: NA; v_gene: TRBV6-6; abundance: few; CDR3nt: TGTGCCAGTTCCATGACGGGAACTAATGAAAAACTGTTTTTT; CDR3aa: CASSMTGTNEKLFF
j_gene: TRBJ2-3; d_gene: TRBD2; v_gene: TRBV7-9; abundance: once; CDR3nt: TGTGCCAGCAGCCCCCCCCCGATCCGGACTAGCGGGTACACAGATACGCAGTATTTT; CDR3aa: CASSPPPIRTSGYTDTQYF
j_gene: TRBJ1-1; d_gene: NA; v_gene: TRBV29-1; abundance: NA; CDR3nt: TGCAGCGTTGGACATCAGGCTGGCACTGAAGCTTTCTTT; CDR3aa: CSVGHQAGTEAFF
j_gene: TRBJ2-5; d_gene: TRBD1; v_gene: TRBV19; abundance: NA; CDR3nt: TGTGCCAGTAGTCCCCGGGGACAGGGTGGGCAAGAGACCCAGTACTTC; CDR3aa: CASSPRGQGGQETQYF
j_gene: TRBJ2-3; d_gene: TRBD2; v_gene: TRBV7-2; abundance: NA; CDR3nt: TGTGCCAGCAGTCAAGGGCCTAGCGGAACTAGCACAGATACGCAGTATTTT; CDR3aa: CASSQGPSGTSTDTQYF
j_gene: TRBJ2-2; d_gene: NA; v_gene: TRBV5-1; abundance: NA; CDR3nt: TGCGCCAGCAGCAGGGGGACTACCCGGGACACCGGGGAGCTGTTTTTT; CDR3aa: CASSRGTTRDTGELFF
j_gene: TRBJ2-1; d_gene: TRBD1; v_gene: TRBV10-3; abundance: NA; CDR3nt: TGTGCCATCAGTGAGTCGAGGGGTTCAGGGGGATCCCCCAATGAGCAGTTCTTC; CDR3aa: CAISESRGSGGSPNEQFF
j_gene: TRBJ1-6; d_gene: NA; v_gene: TRBV3-1/TRBV3-2; abundance: NA; CDR3nt: TGTGCCAGCAACGCAGGGGTAAAGAATTCACCCCTCCACTTT; CDR3aa: CASNAGVKNSPLHF
j_gene: TRBJ1-2; d_gene: NA; v_gene: TRBV5-6; abundance: NA; CDR3nt: TGTGCCAGCAGCTACCGCCCCAGCGATGGCTACACCTTC; CDR3aa: CASSYRPSDGYTF
j_gene: TRBJ2-7; d_gene: TRBD2; v_gene: TRBV4-3; abundance: once; CDR3nt: TGCGCCAGCAGCCCCCAAGTAGCGGGCGTCGCGTTAGAGCAGTACTTC; CDR3aa: CASSPQVAGVALEQYF
j_gene: TRBJ2-1; d_gene: NA; v_gene: TRBV5-1; abundance: NA; CDR3nt: TGCGCCAGCAGCTTGATCCCGGGAGCACACGATGAGCAGTTCTTC; CDR3aa: CASSLIPGAHDEQFF
j_gene: TRBJ2-7; d_gene: TRBD1; v_gene: TRBV7-9; abundance: NA; CDR3nt: TGTGCCAGCAGCTTCGGGGGACAGGGGAACTACGAGCAGTACTTC; CDR3aa: CASSFGGQGNYEQYF
j_gene: TRBJ1-1; d_gene: TRBD1; v_gene: TRBV6-2/TRBV6-3; abundance: NA; CDR3nt: TGTGCCAGCAGCAGCCCGGGACAGGGGGTATTGTCTGAAGCTTTCTTT; CDR3aa: CASSSPGQGVLSEAFF
j_gene: TRBJ1-2; d_gene: TRBD1; v_gene: TRBV19; abundance: NA; CDR3nt: TGTGCCAGTAGGCTCCGGGACAGGCCCTACTCCTTC; CDR3aa: CASRLRDRPYSF
j_gene: TRBJ1-6; d_gene: TRBD1; v_gene: TRBV19; abundance: few; CDR3nt: TGTGCCAGTAGGCACCGAGAGGACAGGGCTGGATATAATTCACCCCTCCACTTT; CDR3aa: CASRHREDRAGYNSPLHF
j_gene: TRBJ1-1; d_gene: NA; v_gene: TRBV5-1; abundance: NA; CDR3nt: TGCGCCAGCAGCTTGGATCGGGGGAACACTGAAGCTTTCTTT; CDR3aa: CASSLDRGNTEAFF
j_gene: TRBJ1-2; d_gene: TRBD1; v_gene: TRBV11-2; abundance: NA; CDR3nt: TGTGCCAGCAGGCGTAGCCGGGACAGGAATTATGGCTACACCTTC; CDR3aa: CASRRSRDRNYGYTF
j_gene: TRBJ2-5; d_gene: NA; v_gene: TRBV7-9; abundance: NA; CDR3nt: TGTGCCAGCAGCTCCATACAGGGTTACCAAGAGACCCAGTACTTC; CDR3aa: CASSSIQGYQETQYF